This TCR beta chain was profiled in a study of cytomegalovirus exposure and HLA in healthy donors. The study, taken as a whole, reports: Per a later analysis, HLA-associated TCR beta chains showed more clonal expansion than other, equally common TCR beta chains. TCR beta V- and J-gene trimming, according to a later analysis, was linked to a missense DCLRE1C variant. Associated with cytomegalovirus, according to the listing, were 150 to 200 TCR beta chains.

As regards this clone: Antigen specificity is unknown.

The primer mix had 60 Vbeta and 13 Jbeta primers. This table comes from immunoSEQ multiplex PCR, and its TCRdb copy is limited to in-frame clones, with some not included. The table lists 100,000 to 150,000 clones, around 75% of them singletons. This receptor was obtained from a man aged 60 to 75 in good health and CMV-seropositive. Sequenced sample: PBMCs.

Here the CDR3 reads CASSSTTVLTGTQYF. CDR3 coding DNA: TGTGCCAGCAGCTCCACGACAGTTCTCACAGGGACCCAGTACTTC. The chain is built from TRBV7-8 and TRBJ2-5, with a tentative D call TRBD1 (5 bases). The CDR3 length is 15 residues. Trimming left V 4 bases short and J 7 bases short, with 19 bases between. Germline V gives CDR1 SGHVS, CDR2 FQNEAQ.